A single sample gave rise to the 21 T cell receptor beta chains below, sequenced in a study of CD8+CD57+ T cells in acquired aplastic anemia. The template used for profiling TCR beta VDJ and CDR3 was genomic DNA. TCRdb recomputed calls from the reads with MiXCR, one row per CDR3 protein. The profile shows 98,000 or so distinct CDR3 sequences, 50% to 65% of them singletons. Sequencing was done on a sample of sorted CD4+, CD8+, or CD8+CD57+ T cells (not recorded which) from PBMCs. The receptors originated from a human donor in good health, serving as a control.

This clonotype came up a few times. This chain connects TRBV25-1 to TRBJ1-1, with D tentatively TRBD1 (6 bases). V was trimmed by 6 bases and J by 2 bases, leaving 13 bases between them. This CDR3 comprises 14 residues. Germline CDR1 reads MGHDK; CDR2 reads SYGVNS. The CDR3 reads CASREQGGNTEAFF. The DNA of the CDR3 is TGTGCCAGCAGAGAACAGGGAGGAAACACTGAAGCTTTCTTT.

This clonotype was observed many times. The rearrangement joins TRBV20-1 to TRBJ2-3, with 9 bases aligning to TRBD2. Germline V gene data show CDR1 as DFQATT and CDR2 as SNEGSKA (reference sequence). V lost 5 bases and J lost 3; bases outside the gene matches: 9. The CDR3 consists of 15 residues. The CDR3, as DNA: TGCAGTGCTGATACTAGCGGGCCTGCTACAGATACGCAGTATTTT. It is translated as CSADTSGPATDTQYF.

The CDR3 sequence: CASSEGTGRTEAFF. In nucleotides, the CDR3 is TGCGCCAGCAGTGAAGGGACAGGGAGGACTGAAGCTTTCTTT. The rearrangement uses TRBV10-1 and TRBJ1-1, with 9 nucleotides matching TRBD1. Germline trimming cut 3 bases from V and 5 bases from J; bases unmatched to any gene: 4. In germline, CDR1 is WNHNN, CDR2 SYGVQD (reference sequence). This CDR3 region has 14 residues.

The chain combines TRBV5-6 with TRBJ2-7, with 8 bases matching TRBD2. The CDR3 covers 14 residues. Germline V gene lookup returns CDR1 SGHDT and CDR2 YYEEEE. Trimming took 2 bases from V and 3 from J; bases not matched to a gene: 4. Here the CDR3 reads CASSLAGVGYEQYF. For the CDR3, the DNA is TGTGCCAGCAGCTTAGCGGGGGTCGGCTACGAGCAGTACTTC.

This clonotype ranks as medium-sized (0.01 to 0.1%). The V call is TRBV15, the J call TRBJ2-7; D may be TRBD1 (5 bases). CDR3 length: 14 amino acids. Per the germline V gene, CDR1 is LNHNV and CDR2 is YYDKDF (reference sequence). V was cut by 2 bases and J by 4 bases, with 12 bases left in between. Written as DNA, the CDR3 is TGTGCCACCAGCAGACAGGGTGGAAGTTACGAGCAGTACTTC. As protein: CATSRQGGSYEQYF.

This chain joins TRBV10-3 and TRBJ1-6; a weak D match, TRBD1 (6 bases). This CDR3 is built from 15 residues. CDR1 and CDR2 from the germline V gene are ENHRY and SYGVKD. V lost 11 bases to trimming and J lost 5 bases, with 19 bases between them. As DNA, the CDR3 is TGTGCCGCCGCTACCGGGCAGGGGAATAATTCACCCCTCCACTTT. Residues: CAAATGQGNNSPLHF.

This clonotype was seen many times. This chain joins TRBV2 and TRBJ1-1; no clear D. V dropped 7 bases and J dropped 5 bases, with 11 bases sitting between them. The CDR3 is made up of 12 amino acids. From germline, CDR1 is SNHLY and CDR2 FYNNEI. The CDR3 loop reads CASTSLATEAFF. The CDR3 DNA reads TGTGCCAGCACCAGTTTGGCAACTGAAGCTTTCTTT.

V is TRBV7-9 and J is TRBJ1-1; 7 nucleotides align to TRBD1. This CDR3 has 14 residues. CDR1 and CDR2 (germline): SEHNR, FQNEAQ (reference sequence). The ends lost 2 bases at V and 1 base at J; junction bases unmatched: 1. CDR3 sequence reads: CASSLNRGNTEAFF. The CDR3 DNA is TGTGCCAGCAGCTTAAACAGGGGGAACACTGAAGCTTTCTTT. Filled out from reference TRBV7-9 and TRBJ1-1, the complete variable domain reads DTGVSQNPRHKITKRGQNVTFRCDPISEHNRLYWYRQTLGQGPEFLTYFQNEAQLEKSRLLSDRFSAERPKGSFSTLEIQRTEQGDSAMYLCASSLNRGNTEAFFGQGTRLTVV.

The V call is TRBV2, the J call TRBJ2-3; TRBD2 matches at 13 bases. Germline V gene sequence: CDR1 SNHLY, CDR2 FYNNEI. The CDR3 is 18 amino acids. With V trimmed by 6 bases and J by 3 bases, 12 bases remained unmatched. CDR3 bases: TGTGCCAGCAGCCCCTGGACTAGCGGGGGAAGGAGGACAGATACGCAGTATTTT. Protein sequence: CASSPWTSGGRRTDTQYF.

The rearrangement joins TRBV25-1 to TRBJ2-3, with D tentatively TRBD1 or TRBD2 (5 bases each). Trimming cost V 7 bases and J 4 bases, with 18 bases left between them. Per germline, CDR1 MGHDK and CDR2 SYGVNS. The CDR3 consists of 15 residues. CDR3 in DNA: TGTGCCAGCACCCTACAAGGGACCGGGTCAGATACGCAGTATTTT. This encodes CASTLQGTGSDTQYF.

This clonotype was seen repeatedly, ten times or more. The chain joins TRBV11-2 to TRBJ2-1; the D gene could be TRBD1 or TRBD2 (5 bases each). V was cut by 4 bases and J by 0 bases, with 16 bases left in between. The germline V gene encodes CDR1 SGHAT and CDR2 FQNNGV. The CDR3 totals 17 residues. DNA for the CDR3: TGTGCCAGCAGCTCCCGAAGGGCAGGGACCTCCTACAATGAGCAGTTCTTC. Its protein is CASSSRRAGTSYNEQFF.

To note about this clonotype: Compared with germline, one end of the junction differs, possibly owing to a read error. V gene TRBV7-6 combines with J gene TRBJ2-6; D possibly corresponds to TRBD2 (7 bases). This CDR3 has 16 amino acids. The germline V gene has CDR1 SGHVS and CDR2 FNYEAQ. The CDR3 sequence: CASSLAGGAGADVLTF. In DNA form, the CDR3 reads TGTGCCAGCAGCTTAGCTGGGGGGGCTGGGGCCGACGTCCTGACTTTC.

CDR3 nucleotide sequence: TGCAGCGCGAGCGGCGGGGGCACAGATACGCAGTATTTT. Translation gives CSASGGGTDTQYF. The J gene is TRBJ2-3, the V gene TRBV29-1; the D gene is possibly TRBD2 (6 bases). This CDR3 is 13 amino acids long. Trimming cost V 7 bases and J 1 base, with 12 bases left between them. In germline, CDR1 is SQVTM, CDR2 ANQGSEA.

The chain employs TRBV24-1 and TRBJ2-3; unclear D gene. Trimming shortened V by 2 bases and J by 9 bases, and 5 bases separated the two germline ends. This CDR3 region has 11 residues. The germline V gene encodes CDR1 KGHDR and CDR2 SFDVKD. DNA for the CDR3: TGTGCCACCAGTGATTCGTACACGCAGTATTTT. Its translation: CATSDSYTQYF.

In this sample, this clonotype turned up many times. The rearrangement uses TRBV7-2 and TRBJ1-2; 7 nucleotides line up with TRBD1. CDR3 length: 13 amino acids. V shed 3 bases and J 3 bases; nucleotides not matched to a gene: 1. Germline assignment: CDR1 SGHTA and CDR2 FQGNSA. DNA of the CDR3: TGTGCCAGCAGCTTCGGACAGGACTATGGCTACACCTTC. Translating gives CASSFGQDYGYTF. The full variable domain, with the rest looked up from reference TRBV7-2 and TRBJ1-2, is GAGVSQSPSNKVTEKGKDVELRCDPISGHTALYWYRQSLGQGLEFLIYFQGNSAPDKSGLPSDRFSAERTGGSVSTLTIQRTQQEDSAVYLCASSFGQDYGYTFGSGTRLTVV.

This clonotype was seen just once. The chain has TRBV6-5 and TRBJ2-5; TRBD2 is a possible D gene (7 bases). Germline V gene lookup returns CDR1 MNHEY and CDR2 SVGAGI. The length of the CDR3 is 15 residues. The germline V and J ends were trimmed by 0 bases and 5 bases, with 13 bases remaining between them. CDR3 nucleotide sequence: TGTGCCAGCAGTTACTCCGGGGGGCGCGGGGAGACCCAGTACTTC. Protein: CASSYSGGRGETQYF.

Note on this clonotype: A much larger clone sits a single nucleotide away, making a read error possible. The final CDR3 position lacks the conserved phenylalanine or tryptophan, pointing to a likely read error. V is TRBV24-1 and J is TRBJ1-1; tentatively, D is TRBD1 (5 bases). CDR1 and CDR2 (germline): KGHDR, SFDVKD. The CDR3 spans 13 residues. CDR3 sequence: CAISENTGTEAFS. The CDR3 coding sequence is TGTGCCATCAGTGAAAATACAGGTACTGAAGCTTTCTCT.

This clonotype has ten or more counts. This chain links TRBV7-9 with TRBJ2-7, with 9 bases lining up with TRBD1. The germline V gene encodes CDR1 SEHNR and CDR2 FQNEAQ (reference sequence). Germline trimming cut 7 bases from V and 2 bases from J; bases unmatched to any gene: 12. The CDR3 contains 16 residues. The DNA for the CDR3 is TGTGCCAGCATCCCTTACCCCGGGACAGGGACCTACGAGCAGTACTTC. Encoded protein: CASIPYPGTGTYEQYF.

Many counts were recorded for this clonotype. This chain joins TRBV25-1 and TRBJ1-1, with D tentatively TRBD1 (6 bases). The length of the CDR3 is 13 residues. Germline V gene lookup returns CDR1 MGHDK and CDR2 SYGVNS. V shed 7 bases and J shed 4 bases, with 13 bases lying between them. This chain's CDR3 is CASTQGVATEAFF. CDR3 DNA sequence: TGTGCCAGCACACAGGGTGTAGCCACTGAAGCTTTCTTT.

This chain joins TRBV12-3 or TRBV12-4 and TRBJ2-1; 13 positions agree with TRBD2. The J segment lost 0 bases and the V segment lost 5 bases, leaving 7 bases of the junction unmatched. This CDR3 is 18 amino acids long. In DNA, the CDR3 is TGTGCCAGCAGTCGAACTAGCGGGGGGGCCAGCTCCTACAATGAGCAGTTCTTC. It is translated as CASSRTSGGASSYNEQFF.

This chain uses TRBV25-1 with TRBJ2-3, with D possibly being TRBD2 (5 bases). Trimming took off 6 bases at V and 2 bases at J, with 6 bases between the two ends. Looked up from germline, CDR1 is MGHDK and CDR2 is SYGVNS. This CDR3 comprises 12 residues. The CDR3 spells CASREDTDTQYF. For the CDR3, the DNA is TGTGCCAGCAGGGAGGACACAGATACGCAGTATTTT.